This note documents a single T cell receptor (beta chain) sequence. What it binds is unknown. This sample was taken from a study of blood T cells in healthy people across ages. Study-wide findings and caveats: Strong correlation linked observed beta diversity and percent naive T cells. More naive CD4+ cells and higher diversity were found in long-lived than in aged donors. The lack of PBMC sorting stopped any conclusive naive versus antigen-experienced comparison.

Germline V CDR1 and CDR2: ENHRY, SYGVKD. The V segment lost 10 bases and the J segment 0 bases; nucleotides outside the gene matches: 7. The length of the CDR3 is 16 residues. Total RNA, at least 5 micrograms per sample, came from PBMCs. The use of a sample-barcoded 5' primer and a J-beta primer mix characterized a second PCR of about 7 to 12 cycles. TCRdb reprocessed the 5' RACE reads with MiXCR, giving one entry per CDR3 protein. The sample has hundreds of thousands of distinct CDR3 sequences; roughly 48% are singletons. The sequence was collected from a man aged 30 to 39 in good health. The sequencing input was blood. The V call is TRBV10-3, the J call TRBJ2-6; 9 bases are a match to TRBD1. This CDR3 is CATQTGGTSGANVLTF. The CDR3 bases are TGTGCCACCCAGACAGGGGGTACCTCTGGGGCCAACGTCCTGACTTTC.